Reported below is one T cell receptor beta chain. What it binds is not known. MiXCR was run by TCRdb on the reads, yielding one entry per CDR3 protein. The table has under 500,000 distinct CDR3 sequences, under 55% seen once; the top ten hold 43%. This entry belongs to a study of T cell repertoires in cytomegalovirus infection. Across the study: Carrying CMV and the relevant HLA type showed in public TCR beta signatures.

Germline V lookup: CDR1 SGHTA, CDR2 FQGNSA. V was shortened by 9 bases and J by 1 base, with 12 bases between the two germline ends. This CDR3 contains 13 residues. Whole-study results and caveats: The ex vivo response was dominated by HLA-C-restricted CMV-specific TCR beta clonotypes.

The TCR was taken from a human donor in good health (CMV status not recorded). Some clones in this sample may be carry-over from other donors' samples. Here the sequenced sample was cultured PBMCs, taken from culture after CMV antigen stimulation. V gene TRBV7-2 combines with J gene TRBJ1-1; D may be TRBD1 (6 bases). The CDR3 bases are TGTGCCAGTAGGGACATGCAGAACACTGAAGCTTTCTTT. It is translated as CASRDMQNTEAFF.